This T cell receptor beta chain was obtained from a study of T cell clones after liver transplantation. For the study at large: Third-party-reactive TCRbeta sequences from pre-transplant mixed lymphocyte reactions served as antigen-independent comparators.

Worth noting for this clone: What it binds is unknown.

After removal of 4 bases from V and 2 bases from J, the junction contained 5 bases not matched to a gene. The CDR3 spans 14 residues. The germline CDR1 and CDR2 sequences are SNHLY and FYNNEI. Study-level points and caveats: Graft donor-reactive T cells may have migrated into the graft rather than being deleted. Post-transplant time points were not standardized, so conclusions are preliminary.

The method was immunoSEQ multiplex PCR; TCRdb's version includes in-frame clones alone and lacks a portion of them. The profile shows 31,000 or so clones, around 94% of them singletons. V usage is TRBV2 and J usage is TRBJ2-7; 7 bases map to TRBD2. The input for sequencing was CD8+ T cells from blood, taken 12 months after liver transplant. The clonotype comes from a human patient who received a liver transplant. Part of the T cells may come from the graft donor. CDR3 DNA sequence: TGTGCCAGCAGTGTATCTAGCGGAGCCTACGAGCAGTACTTC. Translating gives CASSVSSGAYEQYF.